These 27 T cell receptor beta chains were all obtained from the same sample, sequenced in a study of T cells in Graves' hyperthyroidism and ophthalmopathy. Amplification targeted TCR beta CDR3 regions from RNA transcripts. An initial round of RT-PCR targeting the TCR CDR3 relied on the HTBI primer set. MiXCR, applied by TCRdb to the multiplex PCR reads, yields one record per CDR3 protein. The profile shows hundreds of thousands of distinct CDR3 sequences, approximately 14% of them singletons. What was sequenced was blood. The receptors were sampled from a woman under 30 with Graves' hyperthyroidism.

V is TRBV10-3 and J is TRBJ2-2; 12 nucleotides match TRBD2. CDR1 and CDR2 (germline): ENHRY, SYGVKD. With V trimmed by 7 bases and J by 8 bases, 5 bases remained unmatched. The CDR3 contains 14 residues. CDR3 residues: CAITGTSGLGELFF. The CDR3 region has the DNA TGTGCCATCACCGGGACTAGCGGGTTGGGGGAGCTGTTTTTT.

There are a few counts of this clonotype. The CDR3 loop is CATRKPRAMGFCCNQPQHF. The CDR3 DNA sequence: TGTGCCACCAGGAAACCACGGGCCATGGGTTTTTGCTGCAATCAGCCCCAGCATTTT. The chain has TRBV24-1 and TRBJ1-5; D gene unclear. CDR1 is KGHDR, CDR2 SFDVKD, per germline. V shed 7 bases and J shed 2 bases, with 26 bases lying between them. CDR3 length equals 19 residues.

The chain links TRBV29-1 to TRBJ2-1; TRBD2 agrees at 10 bases. This CDR3 has 18 amino acids. Germline CDR1 SQVTM, CDR2 ANQGSEA. After removal of 3 bases from V and 0 bases from J, the junction contained 11 bases not matched to a gene. CDR3 nucleotides: TGCAGCGTTGATGCTGGCCTAGCGGGAGTGAGCTCCTACAATGAGCAGTTCTTC. This gives the protein CSVDAGLAGVSSYNEQFF.

This clonotype appeared a few times. CDR3 in amino acids: CASRWGLGPYNEQFF. The CDR3 DNA follows: TGTGCCAGCAGGTGGGGACTAGGCCCATACAATGAGCAGTTCTTC. This chain links TRBV14 with TRBJ2-1, with 8 bases identical to TRBD2. Per germline, CDR1 SGHDN and CDR2 FVKESK. The ends lost 6 bases at V and 4 bases at J; junction bases unmatched: 8. CDR3 length equals 15 residues.

This clonotype was recorded many times. The J gene is TRBJ2-7, the V gene TRBV29-1; D perhaps matches TRBD1 (6 bases). The ends were cut back, 3 bases at V and 6 bases at J, with 18 bases in the middle. The CDR3 spans 14 residues. Germline V lookup: CDR1 SQVTM, CDR2 ANQGSEA. For the CDR3, the DNA is TGCAGCGTTGATGGCGATGGGGGCGGCTCCGAGCAGTACTTC. Its translation is CSVDGDGGGSEQYF.

The CDR3 here is CSASYDNTGELFF. CDR3 DNA: TGCAGTGCTAGTTACGACAACACCGGGGAGCTGTTTTTT. The rearrangement joins TRBV20-1 to TRBJ2-2; D gene uncertain. Germline CDR1 and CDR2: DFQATT and SNEGSKA (reference sequence). Trimming removed 3 bases from V and 2 bases from J, with 7 bases in between. CDR3 length equals 13 residues.

The sample holds many counts of this clonotype. J is TRBJ2-3 and V is TRBV10-3; TRBD1 matches 8 bases. The CDR3 sequence is 15 residues long. Trimming at V came to 6 bases and at J to 4 bases, leaving 9 bases not matched to a gene. In germline, CDR1 is ENHRY, CDR2 SYGVKD. CDR3 amino acids: CAISTDRASPDTQYF. Written as DNA, the CDR3 is TGTGCCATCAGCACGGACAGGGCTAGTCCAGATACGCAGTATTTT.

This clonotype was counted many times. The rearrangement uses TRBV20-1 and TRBJ2-2, with D possibly matching TRBD2 (6 bases). Germline CDR1 and CDR2: DFQATT and SNEGSKA (reference sequence). V was cut by 2 bases and J by 3 bases, with 10 bases left in between. This CDR3 region has 14 residues. The CDR3 protein is CSARMGGYTGELFF. The CDR3 DNA reads TGCAGTGCTAGAATGGGGGGATACACCGGGGAGCTGTTTTTT.

Many counts were recorded for this clonotype. The V call is TRBV9, the J call TRBJ1-5, with D tentatively TRBD1 (6 bases). The V and J ends lost 2 bases and 7 bases respectively, with 13 bases between them. This CDR3 region has 14 residues. In germline, CDR1 is SGDLS, CDR2 YYNGEE. The CDR3 reads CASSVSGAEQPQHF. For the CDR3, the DNA is TGTGCCAGCAGCGTCTCGGGGGCAGAACAGCCCCAGCATTTT.

This clonotype has at least ten counts. This rearrangement joins TRBV20-1 to TRBJ2-5, with a possible D match to TRBD2 (5 bases). Between the trimmed V and J ends, which lost 3 bases and 2 bases, there was a span of 13 bases. There are 14 residues in the CDR3. Germline V gene sequence: CDR1 DFQATT, CDR2 SNEGSKA (reference sequence). The chain's CDR3 is CSARYLRGQETQYF. The CDR3 DNA sequence: TGCAGTGCTAGGTACCTCCGGGGACAAGAGACCCAGTACTTC.

The CDR3 DNA sequence: TGTGCCACCAGCAGAAGAACAGGGACAGATACGCAGTATTTT. Translating it yields CATSRRTGTDTQYF. V usage is TRBV15 and J usage is TRBJ2-3; TRBD1 is a possible D gene (6 bases). This CDR3 comprises 14 residues. Germline V gene lookup returns CDR1 LNHNV and CDR2 YYDKDF (reference sequence). The V end lost 2 bases, the J end lost 3 bases, and 9 bases lay between the germline ends.

A note on this clonotype: Being one base from a much bigger clone, this may be a read error. The genes are TRBV28 and TRBJ2-5; D perhaps matches TRBD1 (5 bases). CDR1 MDHEN and CDR2 SYDVKM come from the germline V gene. The CDR3 is 12 amino acids. The DNA for the CDR3 is TGTACCAGCACTATAAGGGGTGGGACCCAGTACTTC. As protein: CTSTIRGGTQYF. The whole variable domain, remainder taken from reference TRBV28 and TRBJ2-5, is DVKVTQSSRYLVKRTGEKVFLECVQDMDHENMFWYRQDPGLGLRLIYFSYDVKMKEKGDIPEGYSVSREKKERFSLILESASTNQTSMYLCTSTIRGGTQYFGPGTRLLVL.

This clonotype was seen many times. This sequence joins TRBV11-2 and TRBJ1-1; D is undetermined. In germline, CDR1 is SGHAT, CDR2 FQNNGV. Trimming pared 5 bases from V and 6 bases from J, leaving 10 bases between. The CDR3 spans 12 residues. The CDR3: CASSLRWAEAFF. Here the CDR3 DNA reads TGTGCCAGCAGCCTTCGATGGGCTGAAGCTTTCTTT.

The table lists this clonotype with many counts. The chain has TRBV3-1 and TRBJ2-7, with 12 bases that match TRBD1. This CDR3 is built from 15 residues. The germline V gene has CDR1 LGHDT and CDR2 YNNKEL (reference sequence). The V and J ends lost 5 bases and 7 bases, in that order; junction bases with no gene match: 9. CDR3 protein: CASSLAGTGGGEQYF. CDR3 bases: TGTGCCAGCAGCTTGGCCGGGACAGGGGGCGGGGAGCAGTACTTC.

There are a few counts of this clonotype. CDR3 nucleotides: TGCGCCAGCAGCCAAGATTTCCTCTACGAGCAGTACTTC. Residues: CASSQDFLYEQYF. The chain has TRBV4-3 and TRBJ2-7; D gene uncertain. V was clipped by 0 bases and J by 3 bases, with 6 bases between them. The germline gives CDR1 LGHNA, CDR2 YSLEER. CDR3 length: 13 amino acids.

This clonotype was detected ten times or more. The chain combines TRBV5-1 with TRBJ1-1; the D gene is possibly TRBD1 (6 bases). The CDR3 loop spans 13 amino acids. Per the germline V gene, CDR1 is SGHRS and CDR2 is YFSETQ. Trimming pared 0 bases from V and 7 bases from J, leaving 10 bases between. CDR3 nucleotide sequence: TGCGCCAGCAGCTTGGCCCCGGACAGTGAAGCTTTCTTT. Its translation is CASSLAPDSEAFF.

This clonotype has at least ten counts. The chain joins TRBV28 to TRBJ1-6; D is uncertain. Germline V gives CDR1 MDHEN, CDR2 SYDVKM. The V gene lost 3 bases and the J gene lost 6 bases, with 15 bases spanning the gap. This CDR3 comprises 16 residues. The CDR3 region has the DNA TGTGCCAGCAGTTTGTCATCAGGACGGGTTAATTCACCCCTCCACTTT. Amino acid sequence: CASSLSSGRVNSPLHF.

In regard to this clonotype: It may be a read error: a sequence one base away is much more abundant. The J gene is TRBJ1-5, the V gene TRBV7-2, with D unclear. Germline V gives CDR1 SGHTA, CDR2 FQGNSA. The CDR3 has 14 residues. The ends were cut back, 3 bases at V and 1 base at J, with 7 bases in the middle. The CDR3 DNA reads as TGTACCAGCAGCTTTGAAGGGAGCAATCAGCCCCAGCATTTT. It translates to CTSSFEGSNQPQHF.

This clonotype has ten or more counts. The chain is built from TRBV7-6 and TRBJ2-3; TRBD1 matches 9 bases. V trimming: 5 bases; J trimming: 5 bases; junction bases outside the gene matches: 11. Per the germline V gene, CDR1 is SGHVS and CDR2 is FNYEAQ. The CDR3 has 16 residues. CDR3 DNA: TGTGCCAGCAGCACCCGGGACAGGGCAGTCGGAGATACGCAGTATTTT. Protein sequence: CASSTRDRAVGDTQYF.

The count of this clonotype is one. This may be a read error: a much more frequent sequence differs by one nucleotide. The chain has TRBV7-2 and TRBJ2-7; D gene ambiguous. This CDR3 is built from 12 residues. CDR1 SGHTA and CDR2 FQGNSA come from the germline V gene. The CDR3 protein is CASGLGVGEQYF. CDR3 coding DNA: TGTGCCAGCGGCTTAGGTGTGGGGGAGCAGTACTTC.

The V and J genes are TRBV28 and TRBJ2-1, with 9 bases identical to TRBD1. Germline V gene lookup returns CDR1 MDHEN and CDR2 SYDVKM. V was clipped by 6 bases and J by 4 bases; unmatched bases: 10. The CDR3 consists of 16 residues. CDR3 bases: TGTGCCAGCAGATACTCCGGGACAGGGCCTTACAATGAGCAGTTCTTC. This codes for CASRYSGTGPYNEQFF.

This clonotype was picked up a small number of times. This chain connects TRBV11-2 to TRBJ2-7, with D unclear. This CDR3 comprises 14 residues. CDR1 is SGHAT and CDR2 is FQNNGV in the germline V gene. Trimming took 5 bases from V and 2 from J, leaving 13 bases between them. CDR3 DNA sequence: TGTGCCAGCAGCATAACCGATCCCCCCTACGAGCAGTACTTC. It specifies CASSITDPPYEQYF.

This clonotype appeared a few times. The V gene is TRBV19, the J gene TRBJ2-3; the match to TRBD2 covers 15 bases. V shed 7 bases, J shed 6 bases, and the junction held 8 bases outside the gene matches. This CDR3 has 16 residues. Germline V gives CDR1 LNHDA, CDR2 SQIVND (reference sequence). The CDR3 DNA follows: TGTGCCAGTACAGGACTAGCGGGAGGGCCGATGGATACGCAGTATTTT. This codes for CASTGLAGGPMDTQYF.

J is TRBJ2-5 and V is TRBV9; 9 bases are shared with TRBD2. Germline CDR1 is SGDLS and CDR2 is YYNGEE. V trimming: 3 bases; J trimming: 4 bases; junction bases outside the gene matches: 4. This CDR3 is 14 amino acids long. The CDR3 nucleotides read TGTGCCAGCAGCGGGACTAGCGTCACAGAGACCCAGTACTTC. Translating it yields CASSGTSVTETQYF.

In its sample, this clonotype was seen many times. This sequence joins TRBV3-1 and TRBJ1-4; TRBD1 agrees at 7 bases. V was pared by 1 base and J by 5 bases, with 7 bases of the junction left unmatched. The CDR3 totals 16 residues. Germline-derived CDR1 and CDR2 are LGHDT and YNNKEL (reference sequence). CDR3 DNA: TGTGCCAGCAGCCAAGGCCGGTACAGGGGAAATGAAAAACTGTTTTTT. Encoded protein: CASSQGRYRGNEKLFF.

This clonotype appeared a few times. The CDR3 DNA reads as TGCGCCAGCAGTTCGGGGAGGGTGCCCCAGCATTTT. Protein sequence: CASSSGRVPQHF. The chain recombines TRBV10-1 with TRBJ1-5; D is undetermined. The V end lost 5 bases, the J end lost 9 bases, and 11 bases lay between the germline ends. The germline gives CDR1 WNHNN, CDR2 SYGVQD (reference sequence). There are 12 residues in the CDR3.

This clonotype was counted many times. This rearrangement joins TRBV12-3 or TRBV12-4 to TRBJ1-2, with TRBD1 identical over 12 bases. The CDR3 has 18 residues. The V gene end was trimmed by 2 bases and the J gene end by 5 bases; junction bases not matched to a gene: 12. The CDR3: CASSLSRPGQGARYGYTF. The DNA of the CDR3 is TGTGCCAGCAGTTTAAGTCGTCCGGGACAGGGGGCTAGGTATGGCTACACCTTC.